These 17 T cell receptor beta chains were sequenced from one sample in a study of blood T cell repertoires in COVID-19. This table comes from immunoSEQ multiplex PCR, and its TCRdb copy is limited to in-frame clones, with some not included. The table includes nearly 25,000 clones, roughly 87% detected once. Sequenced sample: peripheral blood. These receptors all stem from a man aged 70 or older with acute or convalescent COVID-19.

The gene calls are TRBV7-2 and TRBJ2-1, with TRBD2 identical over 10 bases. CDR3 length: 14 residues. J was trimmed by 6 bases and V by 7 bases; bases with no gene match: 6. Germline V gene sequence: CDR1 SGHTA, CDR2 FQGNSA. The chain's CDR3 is CASKGGLAANEQFF. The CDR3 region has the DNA TGTGCCAGCAAAGGAGGACTAGCGGCCAATGAGCAGTTCTTC. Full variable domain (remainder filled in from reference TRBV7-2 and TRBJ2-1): GAGVSQSPSNKVTEKGKDVELRCDPISGHTALYWYRQSLGQGLEFLIYFQGNSAPDKSGLPSDRFSAERTGGSVSTLTIQRTQQEDSAVYLCASKGGLAANEQFFGPGTRLTVL.

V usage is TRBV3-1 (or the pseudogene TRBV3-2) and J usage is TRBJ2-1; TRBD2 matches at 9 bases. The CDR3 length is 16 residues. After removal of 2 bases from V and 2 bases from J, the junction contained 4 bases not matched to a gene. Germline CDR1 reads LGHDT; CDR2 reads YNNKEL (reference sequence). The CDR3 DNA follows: TGTGCCAGCAGCCAAACTCTAGCGGGGACCTACAATGAGCAGTTCTTC. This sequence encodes CASSQTLAGTYNEQFF.

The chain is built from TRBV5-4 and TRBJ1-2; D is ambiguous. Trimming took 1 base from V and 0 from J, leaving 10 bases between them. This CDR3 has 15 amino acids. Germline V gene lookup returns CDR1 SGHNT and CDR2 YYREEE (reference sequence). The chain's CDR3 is CASSLTLTANYGYTF. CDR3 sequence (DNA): TGTGCCAGCAGCTTGACGCTCACGGCTAACTATGGCTACACCTTC.

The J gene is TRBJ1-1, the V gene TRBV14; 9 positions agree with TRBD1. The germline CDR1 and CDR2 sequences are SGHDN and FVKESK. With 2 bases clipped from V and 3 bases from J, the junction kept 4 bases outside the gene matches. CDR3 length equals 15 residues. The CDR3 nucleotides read TGTGCCAGCAGCCAAAGACAGGGGGGGGACACTGAAGCTTTCTTT. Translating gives CASSQRQGGDTEAFF. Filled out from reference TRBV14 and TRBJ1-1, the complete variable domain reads EAGVTQFPSHSVIEKGQTVTLRCDPISGHDNLYWYRRVMGKEIKFLLHFVKESKQDESGMPNNRFLAERTGGTYSTLKVQPAELEDSGVYFCASSQRQGGDTEAFFGQGTRLTVV.

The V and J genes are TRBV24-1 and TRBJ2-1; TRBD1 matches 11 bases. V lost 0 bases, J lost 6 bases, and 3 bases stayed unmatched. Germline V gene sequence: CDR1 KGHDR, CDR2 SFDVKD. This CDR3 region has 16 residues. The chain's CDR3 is CATSDLTGTGGNEQFF. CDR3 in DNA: TGTGCCACCAGTGATTTGACGGGGACAGGGGGCAATGAGCAGTTCTTC.

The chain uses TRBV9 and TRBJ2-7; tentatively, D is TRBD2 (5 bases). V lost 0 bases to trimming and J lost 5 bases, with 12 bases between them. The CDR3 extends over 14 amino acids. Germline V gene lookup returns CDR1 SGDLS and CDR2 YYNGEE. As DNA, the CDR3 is TGTGCCAGCAGCGTAGGCGTAGCGAGCAACGAGCAGTACTTC. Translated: CASSVGVASNEQYF.

The CDR3 DNA is TGCAGCGCTGGGATAGCGGGAAAAGAGACCCAGTACTTC. Protein product: CSAGIAGKETQYF. This rearrangement joins TRBV29-1 to TRBJ2-5, with 8 bases identical to TRBD2. Unmatched junction bases numbered 7, after V lost 7 bases and J lost 3 bases. Germline CDR1 is SQVTM and CDR2 is ANQGSEA. This CDR3 has 13 residues.

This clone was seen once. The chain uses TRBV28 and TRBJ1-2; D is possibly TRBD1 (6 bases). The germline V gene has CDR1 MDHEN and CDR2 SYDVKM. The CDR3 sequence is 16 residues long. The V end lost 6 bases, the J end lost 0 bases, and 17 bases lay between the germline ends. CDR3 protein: CASSTRDRRANYGYTF. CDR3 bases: TGTGCCAGCAGCACCAGAGACAGGCGAGCTAACTATGGCTACACCTTC.

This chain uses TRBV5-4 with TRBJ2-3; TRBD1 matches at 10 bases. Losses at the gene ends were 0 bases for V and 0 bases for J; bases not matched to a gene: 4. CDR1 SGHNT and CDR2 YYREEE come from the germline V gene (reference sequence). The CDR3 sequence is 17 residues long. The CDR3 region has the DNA TGTGCCAGCAGCTTGGCCCCGGACAGGGGGAGCACAGATACGCAGTATTTT. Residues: CASSLAPDRGSTDTQYF.

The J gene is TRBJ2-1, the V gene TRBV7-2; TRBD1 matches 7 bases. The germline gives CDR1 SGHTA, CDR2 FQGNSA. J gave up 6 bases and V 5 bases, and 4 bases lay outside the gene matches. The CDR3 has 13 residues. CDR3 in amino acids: CASSATGVNEQFF. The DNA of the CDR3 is TGTGCCAGCAGCGCTACAGGGGTCAATGAGCAGTTCTTC.

CDR3 protein: CATSRAGRGGNEQFF. The CDR3, as DNA: TGTGCCACCAGCAGAGCAGGGCGGGGGGGTAATGAGCAGTTCTTC. The chain joins TRBV15 to TRBJ2-1; 9 bases are a match to TRBD2. Germline V lookup: CDR1 LNHNV, CDR2 YYDKDF (reference sequence). V gave up 1 base and J gave up 7 bases; unmatched junction bases: 5. The CDR3 has 15 amino acids.

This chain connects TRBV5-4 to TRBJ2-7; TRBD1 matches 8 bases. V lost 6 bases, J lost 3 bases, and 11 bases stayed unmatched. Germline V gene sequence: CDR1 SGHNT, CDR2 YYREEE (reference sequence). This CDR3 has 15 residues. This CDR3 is CASTRQGSYLYEQYF. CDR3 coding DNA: TGTGCCAGCACACGACAGGGGAGTTACCTCTACGAGCAGTACTTC. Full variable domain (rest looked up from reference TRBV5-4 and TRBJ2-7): ETGVTQSPTHLIKTRGQQVTLRCSSQSGHNTVSWYQQALGQGPQFIFQYYREEENGRGNFPPRFSGLQFPNYSSELNVNALELDDSALYLCASTRQGSYLYEQYFGPGTRLTVT.

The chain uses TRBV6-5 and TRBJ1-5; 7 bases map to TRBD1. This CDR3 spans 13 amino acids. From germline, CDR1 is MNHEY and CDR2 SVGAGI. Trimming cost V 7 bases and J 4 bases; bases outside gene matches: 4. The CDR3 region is CASTQGQNQPQHF. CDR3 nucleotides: TGTGCCAGCACACAGGGACAGAATCAGCCCCAGCATTTT.

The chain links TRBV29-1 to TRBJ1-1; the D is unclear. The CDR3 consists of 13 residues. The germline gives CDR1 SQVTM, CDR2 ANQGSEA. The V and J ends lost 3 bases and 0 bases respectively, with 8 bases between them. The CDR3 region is CSVDSAVNTEAFF. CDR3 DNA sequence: TGCAGCGTTGATTCCGCAGTGAACACTGAAGCTTTCTTT.

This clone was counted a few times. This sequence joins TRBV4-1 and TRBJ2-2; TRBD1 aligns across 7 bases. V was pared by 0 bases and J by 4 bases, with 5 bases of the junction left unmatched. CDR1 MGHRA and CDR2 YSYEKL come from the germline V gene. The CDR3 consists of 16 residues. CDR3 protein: CASSQDKTGFTGELFF. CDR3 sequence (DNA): TGCGCCAGCAGCCAAGATAAGACAGGGTTCACCGGGGAGCTGTTTTTT.

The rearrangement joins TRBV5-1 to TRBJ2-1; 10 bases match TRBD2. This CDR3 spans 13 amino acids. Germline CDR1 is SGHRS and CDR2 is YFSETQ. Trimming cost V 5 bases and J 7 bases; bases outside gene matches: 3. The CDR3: CASRASGRNEQFF. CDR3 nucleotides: TGCGCCAGCAGAGCTAGCGGGAGAAATGAGCAGTTCTTC.

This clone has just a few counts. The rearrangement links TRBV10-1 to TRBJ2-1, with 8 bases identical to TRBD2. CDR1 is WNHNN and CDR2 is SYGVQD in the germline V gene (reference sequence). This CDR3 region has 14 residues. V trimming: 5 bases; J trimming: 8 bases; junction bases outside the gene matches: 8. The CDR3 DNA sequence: TGCGCCAGCAGTTTCAGCGGGAGTCGTGATGAGCAGTTCTTC. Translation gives CASSFSGSRDEQFF.